This TCR beta chain was recovered during a study of T cells in localized non-small cell lung cancer. General study points: Uninvolved adjacent lung showed higher T cell clonality than tumor. Median approximately 58 top-100 tumor clones were shared with paired adjacent lung.

As concerns this clone: Antigen specificity is unknown.

The CDR3 consists of 16 residues. Trimming took 2 bases from V and 7 from J, leaving 20 bases between them. CDR1 and CDR2 from the germline V gene are SGHNT and YENEEA. Assay: immunoSEQ multiplex PCR; the TCRdb copy retains only in-frame clones and omits some. The sample records 2,000 to 2,500 clones, 24% being singletons. The source is a female donor at least 60 years old with stage II lung adenocarcinoma. This chain joins TRBV11-3 and TRBJ2-5; either TRBD1 or TRBD2 may supply D (5 bases each). The sequenced sample was lung tumor tissue, obtained before any cancer treatment. The CDR3: CASSLSGQGGGGTQYF. The CDR3, as DNA: TGTGCCAGCAGCTTAAGTGGCCAGGGCGGAGGAGGGACCCAGTACTTC.